These 25 T cell receptor beta chains share one sample of origin, sequenced in a study of shared clonotypes between healthy human individuals. Repertoires were generated with immunoSEQ multiplex PCR, while TCRdb's copy carries only in-frame clones and drops some. The data show millions of clones, with about 95% seen just once and roughly 1.1% held by the top ten. CD45RO-negative cells were positively selected for CCR7, leaving out terminally differentiated effector memory CD45RA+ cells. Sequenced input: naive CD8+ T cells sorted from blood. Source of these receptors: a man aged 18 to 30 in good health.

The chain employs TRBV7-9 and TRBJ2-7; D is unresolved. The V end lost 5 bases, the J end lost 3 bases, and 14 bases lay between the germline ends. The CDR3 is made up of 14 amino acids. Germline lookup yields CDR1 SEHNR and CDR2 FQNEAQ (reference sequence). In nucleotides, the CDR3 is TGTGCCAGCAGCCCAACTGCTACCCTCTACGAGCAGTACTTC. This gives the protein CASSPTATLYEQYF.

The rearrangement links TRBV4-2 to TRBJ1-1, with D uncertain. CDR1 and CDR2 (germline): LGHNA, YNFKEQ. The CDR3 covers 15 residues. Trimming stripped 0 bases from V and 3 bases from J, with 11 bases between. The CDR3 sequence is CASSQEGLRDTEAFF. The CDR3 DNA follows: TGTGCCAGCAGCCAAGAAGGTCTAAGGGACACTGAAGCTTTCTTT.

The chain has TRBV4-3 and TRBJ2-2; 9 positions match TRBD1. The CDR3 loop spans 15 amino acids. Germline CDR1 reads LGHNA; CDR2 reads YSLEER. Trimming at V came to 3 bases and at J to 6 bases, leaving 5 bases not matched to a gene. Written as DNA, the CDR3 is TGCGCCAGCAGCCAGGACAGGGGAGTTCCCGGGGAGCTGTTTTTT. Translating it yields CASSQDRGVPGELFF.

V gene TRBV30 combines with J gene TRBJ2-1; possibly TRBD1 for D (5 bases). Trimming shortened V by 6 bases and J by 6 bases, and 18 bases separated the two germline ends. The length of the CDR3 is 14 residues. CDR1 and CDR2 from the germline V gene are GTSNPN and SVGIG (reference sequence). Written as DNA, the CDR3 is TGTGCCTGCCCTGACAGAAGAAAGGGCAATGAGCAGTTCTTC. Protein product: CACPDRRKGNEQFF.

The gene calls are TRBV5-6 and TRBJ2-7; 8 positions match TRBD1. V shed 2 bases, J shed 1 base, and the junction held 8 bases outside the gene matches. CDR1 is SGHDT, CDR2 YYEEEE, per germline. There are 16 residues in the CDR3. The CDR3 coding sequence is TGTGCCAGCAGCTTCCTTCAGGGGGCGATGTCCTACGAGCAGTACTTC. As protein: CASSFLQGAMSYEQYF.

The chain carries TRBV2 and TRBJ1-3, with TRBD1 matching over 7 bases. The CDR3 is made up of 14 amino acids. Germline loops: CDR1 SNHLY, CDR2 FYNNEI. Losses at the gene ends were 4 bases for V and 2 bases for J; bases not matched to a gene: 2. The CDR3 sequence is CASSGQGAGNTIYF. DNA of the CDR3: TGTGCCAGCAGTGGACAGGGCGCTGGAAACACCATATATTTT.

The gene calls are TRBV6-5 and TRBJ2-2; D gene unclear. Germline V gene data show CDR1 as MNHEY and CDR2 as SVGAGI. The CDR3 runs to 13 residues. The ends were cut back, 6 bases at V and 6 bases at J, with 11 bases in the middle. Written as DNA, the CDR3 is TGTGCCAGCAGCCTACTCGCTTCCGGGGAGCTGTTTTTT. It yields the protein CASSLLASGELFF.

The chain uses TRBV27 and TRBJ1-5, with TRBD1 matching 7 bases. CDR3 length: 14 amino acids. J gave up 3 bases and V 5 bases, and 4 bases lay outside the gene matches. The germline CDR1 and CDR2 sequences are MNHEY and SMNVEV (reference sequence). The CDR3 DNA sequence: TGTGCCAGCAGTCCACAGGGGATCAATCAGCCCCAGCATTTT. Residues: CASSPQGINQPQHF.

The chain employs TRBV7-9 and TRBJ2-1; no definite D call. The CDR3 sequence is 15 residues long. Germline values: CDR1 SEHNR, CDR2 FQNEAQ (reference sequence). Trimming removed 1 base from V and 5 bases from J, with 12 bases in between. The CDR3 spells CASSLGVVGNNEQFF. CDR3 in DNA: TGTGCCAGCAGCTTAGGGGTGGTGGGGAACAATGAGCAGTTCTTC.

The chain employs TRBV20-1 and TRBJ2-7; weak D call: TRBD1 (5 bases). CDR1 is DFQATT and CDR2 is SNEGSKA in the germline V gene (reference sequence). The CDR3 consists of 11 residues. The V end lost 1 base, the J end lost 7 bases, and 8 bases lay between the germline ends. CDR3 amino acids: CSARGGSEQYF. The CDR3 nucleotides are TGCAGTGCTAGAGGGGGCTCAGAGCAGTACTTC.

The rearrangement uses TRBV7-9 and TRBJ1-1; unclear D gene. The germline V gene has CDR1 SEHNR and CDR2 FQNEAQ (reference sequence). V gave up 4 bases and J gave up 4 bases, with 7 bases separating them. The CDR3 runs to 12 residues. The CDR3 sequence: CASSYEPTEAFF. The CDR3 coding sequence is TGTGCCAGCAGCTACGAACCCACTGAAGCTTTCTTT.

The genes are TRBV29-1 and TRBJ2-1; a weak D match, TRBD2 (6 bases). The V gene lost 0 bases and the J gene lost 0 bases, with 15 bases spanning the gap. This CDR3 region has 17 residues. From germline, CDR1 is SQVTM and CDR2 ANQGSEA. The CDR3 loop reads CSVEDPYRRDSYNEQFF. The CDR3 region has the DNA TGCAGCGTTGAAGATCCCTATAGGAGGGACTCCTACAATGAGCAGTTCTTC.

The genes are TRBV5-1 and TRBJ2-2; the D is unclear. In germline, CDR1 is SGHRS, CDR2 YFSETQ. V shed 4 bases and J shed 5 bases, with 9 bases lying between them. The CDR3 has 13 residues. As DNA, the CDR3 is TGCGCCAGCAGCCTTTTAAAGACCGGGGAGCTGTTTTTT. Its translation: CASSLLKTGELFF.

The genes are TRBV28 and TRBJ1-2, with D uncertain. V shed 1 base and J shed 5 bases, with 14 bases lying between them. Germline loops: CDR1 MDHEN, CDR2 SYDVKM. The CDR3 consists of 15 residues. The CDR3 here is CASSLFSDGQYGYTF. DNA for the CDR3: TGTGCCAGCAGTTTATTTTCCGACGGGCAATATGGCTACACCTTC.

V and J are TRBV21-1 and TRBJ2-6; the table's D call TRBD1 went unverified against the DNA. TRBV21-1 is labeled a pseudogene. The CDR3 spans 17 residues. The CDR3 nucleotides are TGTGCCAGGGGTGGGGGACAGGGGGCCCCTGGGGCCAACGTCCTGACTTTC. Amino acids: CARGGGQGAPGANVLTF.

The CDR3 DNA reads TGTGCCAGCAAAGGGACAGGGGGCGCAGATACGCAGTATTTT. Translating it yields CASKGTGGADTQYF. The gene calls are TRBV6-5 and TRBJ2-3, with 12 bases lining up with TRBD1. CDR1 MNHEY and CDR2 SVGAGI come from the germline V gene. This CDR3 contains 14 residues. J was trimmed by 4 bases and V by 7 bases; bases with no gene match: 3.

The chain couples TRBV10-1 to TRBJ2-7; the D gene is possibly TRBD2 (6 bases). V lost 7 bases to trimming and J lost 2 bases, with 15 bases between them. This CDR3 region has 14 residues. Germline V CDR1 and CDR2: WNHNN, SYGVQD (reference sequence). CDR3 in DNA: TGCGCCAGCAAAATTCAGGGAGGAGCCTACGAGCAGTACTTC. Residues: CASKIQGGAYEQYF.

This clone appeared a few times. This CDR3 is also generated by other DNA sequences in the sample. CDR3 protein: CASSPGGTEAFF. In DNA form, the CDR3 reads TGTGCCAGCAGCCCCGGGGGCACTGAAGCTTTCTTT. J is TRBJ1-1 and V is TRBV6-5; maybe TRBD1 (5 bases). The CDR3 has 12 amino acids. Germline V gene data show CDR1 as MNHEY and CDR2 as SVGAGI. Deletions cut 6 bases from V and 4 bases from J, with 9 bases between.

This clone turned up a few times. The sample contains more than one DNA sequence encoding this CDR3. The genes are TRBV28 and TRBJ2-2; D unresolved. The CDR3 is 14 amino acids. Germline V gives CDR1 MDHEN, CDR2 SYDVKM. V lost 3 bases to trimming and J lost 1 base, with 6 bases between them. For the CDR3, the DNA is TGTGCCAGCAGTTTCTGGCAGAACACCGGGGAGCTGTTTTTT. It translates to CASSFWQNTGELFF.

The chain is built from TRBV6-5 and TRBJ2-5; TRBD1 is a possible D gene (6 bases). The CDR3 spans 16 residues. The germline V and J ends were trimmed by 2 bases and 4 bases, with 17 bases remaining between them. Germline V lookup: CDR1 MNHEY, CDR2 SVGAGI. DNA for the CDR3: TGTGCCAGCAGTTACAATAACAGGGCTGTTCGAGAGACCCAGTACTTC. Translation gives CASSYNNRAVRETQYF.

The chain is built from TRBV2 and TRBJ2-2, with TRBD2 matching 7 bases. Germline V CDR1 and CDR2: SNHLY, FYNNEI. The CDR3 is made up of 13 amino acids. Losses at the gene ends were 10 bases for V and 7 bases for J; bases not matched to a gene: 9. CDR3 in DNA: TGTGCCAATTTACTAGCGTGGGACGGGGAGCTGTTTTTT. This sequence encodes CANLLAWDGELFF.

Here the CDR3 DNA reads TGTGCCAGCAGCCCAGGACAGGGGGGCAATCAGCCCCAGCATTTT. Amino acids: CASSPGQGGNQPQHF. The genes are TRBV7-9 and TRBJ1-5; 10 bases map to TRBD1. Germline CDR1 is SEHNR and CDR2 is FQNEAQ (reference sequence). CDR3 size: 15 residues. The junction had 3 bases not matched to a gene; V was cut back by 5 bases and J by 2 bases.

Remarks on this clone: Other nucleotide sequences in the sample specify the same CDR3. The chain's CDR3 is CASSTAYEQYF. The DNA for the CDR3 is TGTGCCAGCAGCACAGCCTACGAGCAGTACTTC. The J gene is TRBJ2-7, the V gene TRBV6-5; no firm D call. V lost 6 bases to trimming and J lost 2 bases, with 5 bases between them. The CDR3 covers 11 residues. Germline loops: CDR1 MNHEY, CDR2 SVGAGI.

The rearrangement links TRBV2 to TRBJ1-1, with D maybe TRBD1 (6 bases). Trimming cost V 11 bases and J 1 base, with 14 bases left between them. The CDR3 sequence is 13 residues long. The V gene's germline CDR1 is SNHLY and CDR2 FYNNEI. The CDR3 nucleotides are TGTGCCTCCCAACCGGGGGCGAACACTGAAGCTTTCTTT. Translating it yields CASQPGANTEAFF.

The chain employs TRBV10-3 and TRBJ2-7, with 9 bases identical to TRBD1. The V gene end was trimmed by 8 bases and the J gene end by 2 bases; junction bases not matched to a gene: 4. The CDR3 sequence is 13 residues long. Germline V lookup: CDR1 ENHRY, CDR2 SYGVKD. CDR3 protein: CAIVQGATYEQYF. In nucleotides, the CDR3 is TGTGCCATCGTACAGGGGGCGACCTACGAGCAGTACTTC.